Below are 23 T cell receptor beta chains sequenced from a single sample in a study of blood T cell repertoires in COVID-19. Using immunoSEQ multiplex PCR, the repertoire was profiled, and TCRdb retains in-frame clones only, with some absent. The repertoire includes a few hundred thousand clones, 86% of them detected once, and around 2% sits in the top ten. Sequenced input: peripheral blood. These receptors all come from a man younger than 45 who had recovered from COVID-19.

The CDR3 region has the DNA TGCGCCAGCAGCACAGGGGGCGCAGGGGGCTACACCTTC. This codes for CASSTGGAGGYTF. The genes are TRBV5-1 and TRBJ1-2; 9 bases line up with TRBD1. The V segment lost 4 bases and the J segment 8 bases; nucleotides outside the gene matches: 6. Germline V CDR1 and CDR2: SGHRS, YFSETQ. The CDR3 spans 13 residues.

The rearrangement uses TRBV5-1 and TRBJ1-2; 8 bases are shared with TRBD1. Germline V gene lookup returns CDR1 SGHRS and CDR2 YFSETQ. Unmatched junction bases numbered 17, after V lost 3 bases and J lost 7 bases. The CDR3 has 17 amino acids. The CDR3 DNA follows: TGCGCCAGCAGCTGGACAGGGATTAGTACCCAGGATAGTGGCTACACCTTC. Translation: CASSWTGISTQDSGYTF.

On this clone itself: Other DNA sequences in the same sample also yield this CDR3. This chain links TRBV3-1 (or the pseudogene TRBV3-2) with TRBJ1-2, with 8 bases lining up with TRBD1. Trimming removed 1 base from V and 3 bases from J; junction bases left unmatched: 1. From germline, CDR1 is LGHDT and CDR2 YNNKEL (reference sequence). The CDR3 is 14 residues long. CDR3: CASSQGTGYYGYTF. CDR3 DNA: TGTGCCAGCAGCCAAGGGACAGGGTACTATGGCTACACCTTC.

This clone came up a few times. The chain combines TRBV27 with TRBJ1-4, with D hard to call. Germline V CDR1 and CDR2: MNHEY, SMNVEV (reference sequence). The V end lost 3 bases, the J end lost 0 bases, and 8 bases lay between the germline ends. The CDR3 is 15 amino acids. In nucleotides, the CDR3 is TGTGCCAGCAGTTTGGCGGCAGCAACTAATGAAAAACTGTTTTTT. Translated, it gives CASSLAAATNEKLFF.

V and J are TRBV2 and TRBJ2-3, with TRBD2 matching over 12 bases. CDR3 length equals 14 residues. CDR1 SNHLY and CDR2 FYNNEI come from the germline V gene. The junction had 4 bases not matched to a gene; V was cut back by 6 bases and J by 6 bases. CDR3 DNA sequence: TGTGCCAGCAGGCGACTAGCGGGGGAGGATACGCAGTATTTT. Protein sequence: CASRRLAGEDTQYF.

This clone was found a few times. The chain couples TRBV6-5 to TRBJ1-3, with D uncertain. Trimming shortened V by 5 bases and J by 2 bases, and 13 bases separated the two germline ends. There are 15 residues in the CDR3. Germline-derived CDR1 and CDR2 are MNHEY and SVGAGI. CDR3 protein: CASSRLLTTGNTIYF. In DNA, the CDR3 is TGTGCCAGCAGTCGGCTTTTAACTACTGGAAACACCATATATTTT.

V and J are TRBV3-1 (or the pseudogene TRBV3-2) and TRBJ1-1; no clear D. This CDR3 has 13 amino acids. Germline V gene lookup returns CDR1 LGHDT and CDR2 YNNKEL (reference sequence). V was shortened by 0 bases and J by 4 bases, with 6 bases between the two germline ends. CDR3 in amino acids: CASSQEWSTEAFF. The CDR3 DNA reads TGTGCCAGCAGCCAAGAATGGAGCACTGAAGCTTTCTTT.

The chain carries TRBV30 and TRBJ2-5, with D perhaps matching TRBD1 (5 bases). V lost 0 bases, J lost 4 bases, and 12 bases lay in between. The CDR3 extends over 14 amino acids. Germline V gene sequence: CDR1 GTSNPN, CDR2 SVGIG (reference sequence). CDR3 loop: CAWSVRQGGETQYF. The CDR3 DNA reads as TGTGCCTGGAGTGTGAGGCAGGGCGGAGAGACCCAGTACTTC.

CDR3 nucleotides: TGTGCCAGCAGCTTGGAGGGGGAGCAGCCCCAGCATTTT. Translated: CASSLEGEQPQHF. The chain couples TRBV5-4 to TRBJ1-5; maybe TRBD1 (6 bases). Deletions cut 0 bases from V and 7 bases from J, with 8 bases between. The CDR3 has 13 residues. Looked up from germline, CDR1 is SGHNT and CDR2 is YYREEE (reference sequence). Full variable domain (outside the CDR3, taken from reference TRBV5-4 and TRBJ1-5): ETGVTQSPTHLIKTRGQQVTLRCSSQSGHNTVSWYQQALGQGPQFIFQYYREEENGRGNFPPRFSGLQFPNYSSELNVNALELDDSALYLCASSLEGEQPQHFGDGTRLSIL.

The gene calls are TRBV7-2 and TRBJ1-5; D unclear. Germline CDR1 reads SGHTA; CDR2 reads FQGNSA. Trimming took off 1 base at V and 2 bases at J, with 6 bases between the two ends. CDR3 size: 14 residues. This chain's CDR3 is CASSLGLGNQPQHF. Written as DNA, the CDR3 is TGTGCCAGCAGCTTAGGACTGGGCAATCAGCCCCAGCATTTT.

The chain is built from TRBV5-1 and TRBJ1-5, with D unresolved. The germline gives CDR1 SGHRS, CDR2 YFSETQ. There are 13 residues in the CDR3. The ends were cut back, 5 bases at V and 4 bases at J, with 10 bases in the middle. The CDR3 here is CASRMGRNQPQHF. The CDR3 DNA follows: TGCGCCAGCAGGATGGGGAGAAATCAGCCCCAGCATTTT.

The DNA of the CDR3 is TGTGCCAGCAGGAGACTAGCGGGGGCCCGGGGAGAGACCCAGTACTTC. Amino acids: CASRRLAGARGETQYF. The genes are TRBV2 and TRBJ2-5; 12 bases are shared with TRBD2. Losses at the gene ends were 6 bases for V and 4 bases for J; bases not matched to a gene: 9. The CDR3 sequence is 16 residues long. Germline-derived CDR1 and CDR2 are SNHLY and FYNNEI.

CDR3 nucleotides: TGTGCCAGTAGTATTCGGGCAGGGGAAGGTGGCTACACCTTC. The encoded protein is CASSIRAGEGGYTF. The chain carries TRBV19 and TRBJ1-2, with a weak D call TRBD1 (6 bases). V was trimmed by 3 bases and J by 7 bases, leaving 15 bases between them. This CDR3 has 14 amino acids. Germline values: CDR1 LNHDA, CDR2 SQIVND (reference sequence).

In DNA, the CDR3 is TGTGCCAGCAGTGACAGTCGGAGAGGCTACACCTTC. Translated, it gives CASSDSRRGYTF. This sequence joins TRBV25-1 and TRBJ1-2, with D uncertain. Trimming shortened V by 3 bases and J by 8 bases, and 10 bases separated the two germline ends. The CDR3 extends over 12 amino acids. The germline V gene has CDR1 MGHDK and CDR2 SYGVNS.

V and J are TRBV30 and TRBJ2-5, with 7 bases aligning to TRBD1. Germline V gene sequence: CDR1 GTSNPN, CDR2 SVGIG (reference sequence). V lost 7 bases to trimming and J lost 7 bases; unmatched junction nucleotides: 18. There are 15 residues in the CDR3. CDR3 sequence (DNA): TGTGCCTTAACCGCCGGGACAGCCCACCCGGGGACCCAGTACTTC. The encoded protein is CALTAGTAHPGTQYF. The variable domain in full, completed from reference TRBV30 and TRBJ2-5, reads SQTIHQWPATLVQPVGSPLSLECTVEGTSNPNLYWYRQAAGRGLQLLFYSVGIGQISSEVPQNLSASRPQDRQFILSSKKLLLSDSGFYLCALTAGTAHPGTQYFGPGTRLLVL.

The chain carries TRBV9 and TRBJ2-7; 7 bases are a match to TRBD2. The V and J ends lost 2 bases and 6 bases, in that order; junction bases with no gene match: 2. CDR1 and CDR2 (germline): SGDLS, YYNGEE. The CDR3 length is 12 residues. CDR3 residues: CASSVGTTEQYF. The CDR3 coding sequence is TGTGCCAGCAGCGTCGGGACTACCGAGCAGTACTTC.

This rearrangement joins TRBV7-2 to TRBJ1-1; possible D gene TRBD1, 5 bases. Deletions cut 8 bases from V and 1 base from J, with 11 bases between. Germline V lookup: CDR1 SGHTA, CDR2 FQGNSA. CDR3 size: 13 residues. CDR3: CASGGLGNTEAFF. CDR3 nucleotides: TGTGCCAGCGGGGGGTTGGGGAACACTGAAGCTTTCTTT.

The rearrangement links TRBV6-5 to TRBJ2-2; TRBD2 aligns across 7 bases. The CDR3 covers 12 residues. The germline CDR1 and CDR2 sequences are MNHEY and SVGAGI. Losses at the gene ends were 6 bases for V and 8 bases for J; bases not matched to a gene: 3. The CDR3 here is CASSPGGGELFF. In DNA form, the CDR3 reads TGTGCCAGCAGCCCGGGGGGAGGGGAGCTGTTTTTT.

V and J are TRBV6-2 or TRBV6-3 and TRBJ1-3; possibly TRBD1 for D (5 bases). The CDR3 contains 15 residues. Germline V gene lookup returns CDR1 MNHEY and CDR2 SVGEGT. V lost 7 bases, J lost 0 bases, and 13 bases lay in between. The DNA for the CDR3 is TGTGCCAGCACCCCCGGGGGGAGCTCTGGAAACACCATATATTTT. The encoded protein is CASTPGGSSGNTIYF.

J is TRBJ2-7 and V is TRBV7-2, with TRBD1 matching over 7 bases. J gave up 2 bases and V 3 bases, and 4 bases lay outside the gene matches. CDR1 is SGHTA and CDR2 is FQGNSA in the germline V gene. The CDR3 has 14 amino acids. The CDR3 loop reads CASSFYRGPYEQYF. CDR3 nucleotide sequence: TGTGCCAGCAGCTTCTACAGGGGCCCCTACGAGCAGTACTTC.

This sequence joins TRBV19 and TRBJ2-3, with D uncertain. Germline-derived CDR1 and CDR2 are LNHDA and SQIVND (reference sequence). Deletions cut 1 base from V and 2 bases from J, with 7 bases between. The CDR3 spans 14 residues. CDR3 DNA sequence: TGTGCCAGTAGTATAGCGGAGCTCACAGATACGCAGTATTTT. It translates to CASSIAELTDTQYF.

The chain links TRBV12-1 to TRBJ1-5; TRBD1, the table's D call, lacks a check against the DNA. TRBV12-1 is a listed pseudogene. The CDR3 is 15 amino acids. The DNA of the CDR3 is TGTGCCAGCAGCTTTGGGGGACATAGCAATCAGCCCCAGCATTTT. This gives the protein CASSFGGHSNQPQHF.

CDR3 protein: CASSQGMTGGDYTGELFF. CDR3 in DNA: TGTGCCAGCTCGCAAGGGATGACAGGGGGCGACTACACCGGGGAGCTGTTTTTT. The rearrangement links TRBV18 to TRBJ2-2, with 10 bases aligning to TRBD1. Germline values: CDR1 KGHSH, CDR2 LQKENI. The CDR3 runs to 18 residues. The V segment lost 6 bases and the J segment 3 bases; nucleotides outside the gene matches: 13. Drawing the rest from reference TRBV18 and TRBJ2-2, the complete variable domain is NAGVMQNPRHLVRRRGQEARLRCSPMKGHSHVYWYRQLPEEGLKFMVYLQKENIIDESGMPKERFSAEFPKEGPSILRIQQVVRGDSAAYFCASSQGMTGGDYTGELFFGEGSRLTVL.